The 7 T cell receptor beta chains reported below all come from one sample, sequenced in a study of T cells in Graves' hyperthyroidism and ophthalmopathy. Researchers amplified the TCR beta CDR3 regions from RNA transcripts. An initial round of RT-PCR targeting the TCR CDR3 relied on the HTBI primer set. TCRdb re-called the multiplex PCR reads with MiXCR, one entry per CDR3 protein. The repertoire holds roughly 260,000 distinct CDR3 sequences, with 13% to 15% as singletons. Sequencing was done on a sample of blood. The receptors stem from a woman between 40 and 50 years old with Graves' hyperthyroidism that later progressed to Graves' ophthalmopathy.

Remarks on this clonotype: Being one base from a much bigger clone, this may be a read error. The genes are TRBV20-1 and TRBJ2-2; D not certain. Trimming took 5 bases from V and 4 from J, leaving 17 bases between them. Germline V lookup: CDR1 DFQATT, CDR2 SNEGSKA (reference sequence). This CDR3 contains 15 residues. CDR3 amino acids: CSALSSRSGTGELFF. The CDR3 DNA sequence: TGCAGTGCTCTTTCTAGTAGGAGTGGCACCGGGGAGCTGTTTTTT.

This clonotype was seen ten or more times. The chain combines TRBV15 with TRBJ2-3; D unresolved. V was pared by 5 bases and J by 5 bases, with 8 bases between. This CDR3 has 12 amino acids. The germline CDR1 and CDR2 sequences are LNHNV and YYDKDF (reference sequence). The CDR3: CATSPQQDTQYF. Written as DNA, the CDR3 is TGTGCCACCAGCCCCCAACAAGATACGCAGTATTTT. The complete variable domain, with remaining parts taken from reference TRBV15 and TRBJ2-3, reads DAMVIQNPRYQVTQFGKPVTLSCSQTLNHNVMYWYQQKSSQAPKLLFHYYDKDFNNEADTPDNFQSRRPNTSFCFLDIRSPGLGDTAMYLCATSPQQDTQYFGPGTRLTVL.

This clonotype was recorded many times. V is TRBV12-3 or TRBV12-4 and J is TRBJ2-5, with 11 nucleotides matching TRBD2. The CDR3 runs 17 residues. After removal of 3 bases from V and 2 bases from J, the junction contained 8 bases not matched to a gene. The CDR3 protein is CASSFMGLAELQETQYF. The CDR3 DNA follows: TGTGCCAGCAGTTTCATGGGACTAGCGGAACTACAAGAGACCCAGTACTTC.

The genes are TRBV7-3 and TRBJ2-1, with TRBD1 matching over 9 bases. V lost 0 bases, J lost 6 bases, and 6 bases stayed unmatched. This CDR3 spans 16 amino acids. Germline V gives CDR1 SGHTA, CDR2 FQGTGA. The CDR3 here is CASSLTGTGFSNEQFF. The CDR3 nucleotides read TGTGCCAGCAGCTTAACAGGGACAGGGTTCTCCAATGAGCAGTTCTTC.

A few counts support this clonotype. The rearrangement links TRBV7-8 to TRBJ2-1, with 8 bases fitting TRBD2. The germline gives CDR1 SGHVS, CDR2 FQNEAQ. This CDR3 has 16 amino acids. V gave up 3 bases and J gave up 9 bases; unmatched junction bases: 13. CDR3 sequence (DNA): TGTGCCAGCAGCTTCCTACTAGCGGAGGGGGGCAGTGAGCAGTTCTTC. Protein sequence: CASSFLLAEGGSEQFF. Full variable domain (rest looked up from reference TRBV7-8 and TRBJ2-1): GAGVSQSPRYKVAKRGQDVALRCDPISGHVSLFWYQQALGQGPEFLTYFQNEAQLDKSGLPSDRFFAERPEGSVSTLKIQRTQQEDSAVYLCASSFLLAEGGSEQFFGPGTRLTVL.

This clonotype was counted many times. This chain joins TRBV28 and TRBJ1-3; no firm D call. Germline loops: CDR1 MDHEN, CDR2 SYDVKM. The CDR3 has 14 amino acids. Trimming removed 6 bases at V and 3 bases at J, with 12 bases between. The CDR3 protein is CASSLFWLGNTIYF. CDR3 nucleotide sequence: TGTGCCAGCAGCCTCTTTTGGCTTGGAAACACCATATATTTT.

This clonotype has at least ten counts. V usage is TRBV28 and J usage is TRBJ2-7, with 11 nucleotides matching TRBD2. J lost 0 bases, V lost 6 bases, and 4 bases had no gene match. The CDR3 extends over 15 amino acids. Germline assignment: CDR1 MDHEN and CDR2 SYDVKM. CDR3: CASRKLAGVSYEQYF. For the CDR3, the DNA is TGTGCCAGCAGAAAACTAGCGGGAGTCTCCTACGAGCAGTACTTC.